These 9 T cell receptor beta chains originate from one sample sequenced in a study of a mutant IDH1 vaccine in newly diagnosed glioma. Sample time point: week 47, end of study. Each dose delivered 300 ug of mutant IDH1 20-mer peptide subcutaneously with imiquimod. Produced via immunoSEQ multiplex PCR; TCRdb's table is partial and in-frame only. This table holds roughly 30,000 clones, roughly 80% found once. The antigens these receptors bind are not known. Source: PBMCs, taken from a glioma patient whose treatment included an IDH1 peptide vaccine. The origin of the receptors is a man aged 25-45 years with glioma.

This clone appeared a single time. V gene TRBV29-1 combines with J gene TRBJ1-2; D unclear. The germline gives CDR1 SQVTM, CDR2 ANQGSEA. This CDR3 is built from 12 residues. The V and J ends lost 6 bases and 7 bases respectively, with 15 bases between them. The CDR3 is CSVLTEEGGYTF. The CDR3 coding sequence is TGCAGCGTATTGACGGAGGAGGGTGGCTACACCTTC.

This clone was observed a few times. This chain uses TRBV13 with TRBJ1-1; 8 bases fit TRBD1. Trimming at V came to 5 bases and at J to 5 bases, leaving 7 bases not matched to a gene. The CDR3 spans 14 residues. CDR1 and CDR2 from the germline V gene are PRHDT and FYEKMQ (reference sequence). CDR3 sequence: CASSKRDRRTEAFF. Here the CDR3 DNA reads TGTGCCAGCAGCAAACGGGACAGGCGGACTGAAGCTTTCTTT.

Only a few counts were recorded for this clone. The CDR3 DNA reads as TGTGCCAGCTCACCCCGGGACAGGCCGAACACTGAAGCTTTCTTT. It specifies CASSPRDRPNTEAFF. V gene TRBV18 combines with J gene TRBJ1-1, with 8 nucleotides matching TRBD1. V shed 3 bases and J 1 base; nucleotides not matched to a gene: 4. In germline, CDR1 is KGHSH, CDR2 LQKENI. The CDR3 is 15 residues long. Supplemented by reference TRBV18 and TRBJ1-1, the full variable domain reads NAGVMQNPRHLVRRRGQEARLRCSPMKGHSHVYWYRQLPEEGLKFMVYLQKENIIDESGMPKERFSAEFPKEGPSILRIQQVVRGDSAAYFCASSPRDRPNTEAFFGQGTRLTVV.

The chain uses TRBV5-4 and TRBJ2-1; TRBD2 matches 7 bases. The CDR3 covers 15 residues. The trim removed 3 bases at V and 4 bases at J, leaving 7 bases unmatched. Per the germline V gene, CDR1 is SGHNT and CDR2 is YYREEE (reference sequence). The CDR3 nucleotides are TGTGCCAGCAGCTCCGTAGCGGGCGTGTACAATGAGCAGTTCTTC. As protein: CASSSVAGVYNEQFF.

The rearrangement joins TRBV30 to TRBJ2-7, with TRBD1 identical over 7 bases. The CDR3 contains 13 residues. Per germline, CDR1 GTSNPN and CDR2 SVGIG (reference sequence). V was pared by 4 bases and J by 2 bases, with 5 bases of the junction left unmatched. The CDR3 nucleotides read TGTGCCTGGAACCGGGACAGAACCTACGAGCAGTACTTC. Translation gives CAWNRDRTYEQYF.

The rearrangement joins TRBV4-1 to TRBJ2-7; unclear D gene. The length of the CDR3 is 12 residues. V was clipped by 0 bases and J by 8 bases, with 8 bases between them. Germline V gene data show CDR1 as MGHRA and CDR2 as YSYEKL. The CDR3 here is CASSQETDQQYF. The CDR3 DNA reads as TGCGCCAGCAGCCAAGAAACAGATCAGCAGTACTTC.

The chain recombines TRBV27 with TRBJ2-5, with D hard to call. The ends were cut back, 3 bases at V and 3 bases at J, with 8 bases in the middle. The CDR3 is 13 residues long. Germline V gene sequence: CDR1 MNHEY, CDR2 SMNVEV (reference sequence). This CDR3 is CASSLAAEETQYF. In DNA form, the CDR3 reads TGTGCCAGCAGTTTGGCAGCCGAAGAGACCCAGTACTTC.

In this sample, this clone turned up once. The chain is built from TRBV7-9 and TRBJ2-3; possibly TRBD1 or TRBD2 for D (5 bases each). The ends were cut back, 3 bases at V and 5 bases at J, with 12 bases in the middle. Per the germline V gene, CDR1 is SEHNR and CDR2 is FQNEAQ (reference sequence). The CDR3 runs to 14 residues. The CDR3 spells CASSFGAEGDTQYF. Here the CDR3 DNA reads TGTGCCAGCAGCTTTGGGGCCGAGGGAGATACGCAGTATTTT.

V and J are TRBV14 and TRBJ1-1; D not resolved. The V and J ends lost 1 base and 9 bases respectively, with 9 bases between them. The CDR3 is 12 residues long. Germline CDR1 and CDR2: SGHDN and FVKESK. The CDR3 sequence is CASSQGKGKAFF. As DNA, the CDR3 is TGTGCCAGCAGCCAAGGTAAAGGAAAAGCTTTCTTT.